The 17 T cell receptor beta chains listed next were all sequenced from one sample in a study of cytomegalovirus exposure and HLA in healthy donors (dated by TCRdb to the late 2010s). The library was generated by the immunoSEQ multiplex PCR assay. For the multiplex PCR, a mixture combining 60 forward primers for TCR Vbeta segments and 13 reverse primers for TCR Jbeta segments was used. TCRdb retrieved this table from immuneACCESS and kept in-frame rearrangements only. Not all clones are present; in checked studies, unresolved V genes account for under half, and no reason is known for the remainder. This sample is represented by 78,000 or so clones; around 60% of them were singletons. Clones ranked in the top ten supply 4% to 4.5% of the sample. The sequenced sample consisted of PBMCs. The receptors stem from a male donor in good health and CMV-seropositive.

The chain uses TRBV9 and TRBJ2-2; 9 bases fit TRBD2. The length of the CDR3 is 15 residues. Per germline, CDR1 SGDLS and CDR2 YYNGEE. The trim removed 3 bases at V and 6 bases at J, leaving 6 bases unmatched. CDR3 residues: CASSASGRTAGELFF. The CDR3 nucleotides are TGTGCCAGCAGCGCCAGCGGGAGGACAGCCGGGGAGCTGTTTTTT.

The chain uses TRBV4-3 and TRBJ2-7; the match to TRBD1 covers 12 bases. Germline CDR1 and CDR2: LGHNA and YSLEER. The CDR3 totals 16 residues. Losses at the gene ends were 4 bases for V and 0 bases for J; bases not matched to a gene: 4. The CDR3 nucleotides are TGCGCCAGCAGCCGGGGACAGGGGGCCCCCTCCTACGAGCAGTACTTC. This codes for CASSRGQGAPSYEQYF.

This clone turned up a few times. The chain links TRBV30 to TRBJ1-4, with D hard to call. The CDR3 totals 13 residues. Germline V gene lookup returns CDR1 GTSNPN and CDR2 SVGIG (reference sequence). Trimming pared 7 bases from V and 2 bases from J, leaving 11 bases between. CDR3 protein: CASTEATNEKLFF. In nucleotides, the CDR3 is TGTGCCTCCACCGAGGCCACTAATGAAAAACTGTTTTTT.

This clone appeared a single time. The chain recombines TRBV10-3 with TRBJ2-2; 7 bases map to TRBD2. V shed 9 bases, J shed 1 base, and the junction held 5 bases outside the gene matches. Germline V gives CDR1 ENHRY, CDR2 SYGVKD. This CDR3 spans 14 amino acids. CDR3 DNA: TGTGCCATGGCAAGCGGGGTGAACACCGGGGAGCTGTTTTTT. Residues: CAMASGVNTGELFF.

The rearrangement uses TRBV5-6 and TRBJ2-2; possibly TRBD1 for D (6 bases). V was clipped by 1 base and J by 1 base, with 8 bases between them. The CDR3 has 15 amino acids. The V gene's germline CDR1 is SGHDT and CDR2 YYEEEE. For the CDR3, the DNA is TGTGCCAGCAGCTTGATGGGACAGAACACCGGGGAGCTGTTTTTT. This encodes CASSLMGQNTGELFF.

Only a few counts were recorded for this clone. The gene calls are TRBV5-6 and TRBJ1-4, with D maybe TRBD1 (6 bases). The V end was cut by 2 bases, the J end by 0 bases, with 17 bases between. The CDR3 sequence is 18 residues long. The germline CDR1 and CDR2 sequences are SGHDT and YYEEEE. The CDR3 nucleotides are TGTGCCAGCAGCTTTCATCAGGGGAGGGAGGCAACTAATGAAAAACTGTTTTTT. Its protein is CASSFHQGREATNEKLFF.

V gene TRBV5-4 combines with J gene TRBJ2-1; no firm D call. Germline loops: CDR1 SGHNT, CDR2 YYREEE (reference sequence). The CDR3 length is 13 residues. Trimming took 4 bases from V and 6 from J, leaving 11 bases between them. CDR3 in amino acids: CASSTVPTNEQFF. Here the CDR3 DNA reads TGTGCCAGCAGCACGGTTCCCACCAATGAGCAGTTCTTC.

The chain recombines TRBV28 with TRBJ2-2, with 13 positions matching TRBD2. The CDR3 spans 17 residues. V shed 4 bases and J 6 bases; nucleotides not matched to a gene: 8. CDR1 and CDR2 from the germline V gene are MDHEN and SYDVKM. The CDR3 loop is CASSSPGLAGSAGELFF. Here the CDR3 DNA reads TGTGCCAGCAGTTCGCCGGGACTAGCGGGATCGGCCGGGGAGCTGTTTTTT.

The chain joins TRBV7-8 to TRBJ2-3; 12 bases agree with TRBD1. In germline, CDR1 is SGHVS, CDR2 FQNEAQ. Losses at the gene ends were 4 bases for V and 1 base for J; bases not matched to a gene: 15. The CDR3 is made up of 20 amino acids. CDR3 protein: CASSSPRDRGLTLGTDTQYF. DNA for the CDR3: TGTGCCAGCAGCTCTCCTCGGGACAGGGGGCTTACCCTAGGCACAGATACGCAGTATTTT.

The chain joins TRBV7-9 to TRBJ2-3; D might be TRBD2 (6 bases). Germline V lookup: CDR1 SEHNR, CDR2 FQNEAQ (reference sequence). The V end was cut by 1 base, the J end by 2 bases, with 10 bases between. The CDR3 covers 15 residues. Here the CDR3 reads CASSLVIAVTDTQYF. The CDR3, as DNA: TGTGCCAGCAGCTTAGTTATAGCGGTCACAGATACGCAGTATTTT.

The chain carries TRBV4-1 and TRBJ2-5, with 10 bases identical to TRBD2. Germline V CDR1 and CDR2: MGHRA, YSYEKL. With V trimmed by 4 bases and J by 0 bases, 2 bases remained unmatched. This CDR3 contains 15 residues. CDR3 protein: CASSPSGGDQETQYF. CDR3 DNA: TGCGCCAGCAGCCCGAGCGGGGGGGACCAAGAGACCCAGTACTTC.

The chain recombines TRBV29-1 with TRBJ2-3; no clear D gene. The germline V gene has CDR1 SQVTM and CDR2 ANQGSEA. Deletions cut 7 bases from V and 1 base from J, with 6 bases between. The CDR3 is made up of 11 amino acids. The CDR3 bases are TGCAGCGCGATAGGCACAGATACGCAGTATTTT. As protein: CSAIGTDTQYF.

V gene TRBV4-1 combines with J gene TRBJ1-1; TRBD1 might be the D (6 bases). CDR3 size: 14 residues. Germline V gene data show CDR1 as MGHRA and CDR2 as YSYEKL. The V end lost 4 bases, the J end lost 7 bases, and 16 bases lay between the germline ends. The CDR3 sequence is CASSPPTGTVEAFF. The CDR3 region has the DNA TGCGCCAGCAGCCCCCCGACAGGAACGGTTGAAGCTTTCTTT.

As concerns this clone: At one boundary the junction diverges from the germline segment, which might be a read error. The CDR3 sequence: CASSRTVVPHF. The CDR3 region has the DNA TGTGCCAGCAGCCGGACAGTCGTACCGCACTTC. This chain connects TRBV7-9 to TRBJ2-7; D is possibly TRBD1 (6 bases). This CDR3 has 11 residues. CDR1 and CDR2 from the germline V gene are SEHNR and FQNEAQ (reference sequence).

The chain combines TRBV11-2 with TRBJ1-3; the D gene is possibly TRBD1 (5 bases). The CDR3 is 19 amino acids. Germline CDR1 SGHAT, CDR2 FQNNGV. V gave up 3 bases and J gave up 2 bases, with 23 bases separating them. The CDR3 region has the DNA TGTGCCAGCAGCTTCGCCTGGAGCAGGGATCGTCGAGCTGGAAACACCATATATTTT. It codes for CASSFAWSRDRRAGNTIYF. Looking up the rest from reference TRBV11-2 and TRBJ1-3 gives the full variable domain: EAGVAQSPRYKIIEKRQSVAFWCNPISGHATLYWYQQILGQGPKLLIQFQNNGVVDDSQLPKDRFSAERLKGVDSTLKIQPAKLEDSAVYLCASSFAWSRDRRAGNTIYFGEGSWLTVV.

V is TRBV30 and J is TRBJ1-2, with TRBD1 as a possible D gene (5 bases). The CDR3 is made up of 14 amino acids. Germline CDR1 GTSNPN, CDR2 SVGIG (reference sequence). Deletions cut 4 bases from V and 4 bases from J, with 16 bases between. The CDR3 sequence is CAWTNSWGSYGYTF. Here the CDR3 DNA reads TGTGCCTGGACCAATTCCTGGGGCTCCTATGGCTACACCTTC. The whole variable domain, remainder taken from reference TRBV30 and TRBJ1-2, is SQTIHQWPATLVQPVGSPLSLECTVEGTSNPNLYWYRQAAGRGLQLLFYSVGIGQISSEVPQNLSASRPQDRQFILSSKKLLLSDSGFYLCAWTNSWGSYGYTFGSGTRLTVV.

The genes are TRBV4-1 and TRBJ2-2; D is perhaps TRBD1 (7 bases). In germline, CDR1 is MGHRA, CDR2 YSYEKL. Trimming shortened V by 0 bases and J by 4 bases, and 21 bases separated the two germline ends. The CDR3 consists of 19 residues. CDR3 loop: CASSQDLGRGVRGTGELFF. In DNA, the CDR3 is TGCGCCAGCAGCCAAGATCTCGGCAGGGGGGTACGAGGCACCGGGGAGCTGTTTTTT.